A single sample gave rise to the 11 T cell receptor beta chains below, sequenced in a study of PD-L1 blockade in urothelial cancer (TCRdb year 2017). Libraries were made using the immunoSEQ multiplex PCR assay. TCRdb holds this immuneACCESS table with in-frame rearrangements only. Some clones are missing; in checked studies, unresolved V genes explain under half, and the rest has no known cause. The sample records around 50,000 clones, about 85% of which are singletons. The biggest ten clones account for under 2.5% of the sample. In light of the paper, this sample's time point label describes: peripheral blood 6 weeks after treatment start. The sequencing used PBMCs, collected around atezolizumab (anti-PD-L1) treatment. The receptors stem from a man aged 50-60 years with urothelial cancer.

This clone has only one observation. The genes are TRBV5-1 and TRBJ1-1, with 7 positions matching TRBD1. The J segment lost 3 bases and the V segment lost 4 bases, leaving 9 bases of the junction unmatched. Germline V gives CDR1 SGHRS, CDR2 YFSETQ. The CDR3 runs 15 residues. The CDR3 sequence is CASSKVGQFDTEAFF. CDR3 DNA: TGCGCCAGCAGCAAAGTGGGACAGTTTGACACTGAAGCTTTCTTT.

The chain uses TRBV5-1 and TRBJ2-7; 7 positions agree with TRBD1. Germline CDR1 is SGHRS and CDR2 is YFSETQ. V lost 3 bases, J lost 2 bases, and 5 bases stayed unmatched. The CDR3 sequence is 14 residues long. DNA of the CDR3: TGCGCCAGCAGCTGGGGGCAGGGGGCCTACGAGCAGTACTTC. Amino acid sequence: CASSWGQGAYEQYF.

This chain connects TRBV5-4 to TRBJ2-5, with D hard to call. This CDR3 comprises 13 residues. Trimming removed 1 base at V and 2 bases at J, with 6 bases between. Germline CDR1 reads SGHNT; CDR2 reads YYREEE (reference sequence). The CDR3 DNA is TGTGCCAGCAGCTTGCACTTTCAAGAGACCCAGTACTTC. Its protein product is CASSLHFQETQYF.

The chain couples TRBV19 to TRBJ2-7, with D possibly TRBD2 on 6 matching bases. This CDR3 is 14 amino acids long. Trimming cost V 1 base and J 3 bases, with 10 bases left between them. The germline CDR1 and CDR2 sequences are LNHDA and SQIVND (reference sequence). CDR3 bases: TGTGCCAGTAGTATAGGGCCGGGAGACTACGAGCAGTACTTC. It translates to CASSIGPGDYEQYF.

The rearrangement joins TRBV9 to TRBJ2-7; 7 nucleotides match TRBD1. The junction had 12 bases not matched to a gene; V was cut back by 0 bases and J by 6 bases. The length of the CDR3 is 16 residues. Per germline, CDR1 SGDLS and CDR2 YYNGEE. For the CDR3, the DNA is TGTGCCAGCAGCGTAGATTTCGGGACAGTTCCCCGCGAGCAGTACTTC. Translation gives CASSVDFGTVPREQYF.

The count of this clone is one. V gene TRBV19 combines with J gene TRBJ2-2; 10 bases agree with TRBD1. Looked up from germline, CDR1 is LNHDA and CDR2 is SQIVND (reference sequence). The CDR3 runs 14 residues. The trim removed 6 bases at V and 4 bases at J, leaving 2 bases unmatched. CDR3 in DNA: TGTGCCAGTAGGCGGACAGGGGGCACCGGGGAGCTGTTTTTT. Translated: CASRRTGGTGELFF.

The chain links TRBV30 to TRBJ1-5; D is ambiguous. Germline CDR1 reads GTSNPN; CDR2 reads SVGIG (reference sequence). This CDR3 is built from 15 residues. Trimming took off 3 bases at V and 2 bases at J, with 14 bases between the two ends. The DNA of the CDR3 is TGTGCCTGGAGCGAAATCCGGTATGGCAATCAGCCCCAGCATTTT. Protein sequence: CAWSEIRYGNQPQHF.

This chain uses TRBV9 with TRBJ2-2, with D perhaps TRBD1 (5 bases). This CDR3 contains 13 residues. Germline lookup yields CDR1 SGDLS and CDR2 YYNGEE. V was clipped by 6 bases and J by 6 bases, with 12 bases between them. The DNA of the CDR3 is TGTGCCAGCACCCCGGACACCCCCGGGGAGCTGTTTTTT. Translation gives CASTPDTPGELFF.

The genes are TRBV9 and TRBJ1-2, with 8 bases identical to TRBD1. In germline, CDR1 is SGDLS, CDR2 YYNGEE. After removal of 0 bases from V and 6 bases from J, the junction contained 10 bases not matched to a gene. CDR3 length: 16 amino acids. The CDR3 reads CASSVGPDRGGDGYTF. In DNA, the CDR3 is TGTGCCAGCAGCGTAGGACCCGACAGGGGAGGGGATGGCTACACCTTC. Supplemented by reference TRBV9 and TRBJ1-2, the full variable domain reads DSGVTQTPKHLITATGQRVTLRCSPRSGDLSVYWYQQSLDQGLQFLIQYYNGEERAKGNILERFSAQQFPDLHSELNLSSLELGDSALYFCASSVGPDRGGDGYTFGSGTRLTVV.

The chain is built from TRBV14 and TRBJ2-1; D remains unclear. There are 14 residues in the CDR3. Trimming cost V 0 bases and J 6 bases, with 9 bases left between them. In germline, CDR1 is SGHDN, CDR2 FVKESK. The CDR3 DNA sequence: TGTGCCAGCAGCCAAGAACGGGTGGGCAATGAGCAGTTCTTC. It yields the protein CASSQERVGNEQFF. The full variable domain, completed using reference TRBV14 and TRBJ2-1, is EAGVTQFPSHSVIEKGQTVTLRCDPISGHDNLYWYRRVMGKEIKFLLHFVKESKQDESGMPNNRFLAERTGGTYSTLKVQPAELEDSGVYFCASSQERVGNEQFFGPGTRLTVL.

V is TRBV5-4 and J is TRBJ2-2; TRBD1 agrees at 7 bases. The trim removed 0 bases at V and 6 bases at J, leaving 8 bases unmatched. Looked up from germline, CDR1 is SGHNT and CDR2 is YYREEE (reference sequence). The CDR3 contains 16 residues. The chain's CDR3 is CASSLGDRAVAGELFF. DNA of the CDR3: TGTGCCAGCAGCTTGGGTGACAGGGCTGTTGCCGGGGAGCTGTTTTTT.